The 17 T cell receptor beta chains below all came from one sample that was sequenced in a study of siplizumab effects on memory and regulatory T cells. The repertoire was sequenced with immunoSEQ multiplex PCR; TCRdb's copy has only in-frame clones and lacks some. Of about 120,000 clones detected, around 93% appear once; the ten largest clones hold over 0.15%. Material for sequencing was non-Treg CD4+ T cells sorted from blood. These receptors were taken from a human donor in good health.

V gene TRBV28 combines with J gene TRBJ1-5; D remains ambiguous. Germline loops: CDR1 MDHEN, CDR2 SYDVKM. V shed 2 bases and J shed 2 bases, with 10 bases lying between them. This CDR3 comprises 15 residues. CDR3 sequence reads: CASSLRHSGNQPQHF. The DNA for the CDR3 is TGTGCCAGCAGTTTAAGGCACTCGGGCAATCAGCCCCAGCATTTT.

This clone was detected once. J is TRBJ1-5 and V is TRBV6-1; 8 nucleotides agree with TRBD1. Germline CDR1 is MNHNS and CDR2 is SASEGT. The CDR3 is made up of 14 amino acids. V lost 5 bases and J lost 6; bases outside the gene matches: 6. CDR3 sequence (DNA): TGTGCCAGCAGTAAAACAGGGGGAGGTCAGCCCCAGCATTTT. Protein: CASSKTGGGQPQHF.

V gene TRBV19 combines with J gene TRBJ2-3, with D unresolved. V gave up 5 bases and J gave up 3 bases, with 9 bases separating them. There are 13 residues in the CDR3. The germline gives CDR1 LNHDA, CDR2 SQIVND (reference sequence). The CDR3 region has the DNA TGTGCCAGTAGTGGGCAGACAACAGATACGCAGTATTTT. It specifies CASSGQTTDTQYF.

The chain couples TRBV30 to TRBJ1-4; TRBD1 matches at 8 bases. The junction had 10 bases not matched to a gene; V was cut back by 0 bases and J by 10 bases. The CDR3 extends over 15 amino acids. CDR1 is GTSNPN, CDR2 SVGIG, per germline (reference sequence). CDR3 residues: CAWSVPDRARVKLFF. Written as DNA, the CDR3 is TGTGCCTGGAGTGTACCGGACAGGGCAAGGGTAAAACTGTTTTTT.

The J gene is TRBJ1-5, the V gene TRBV9, with 8 positions matching TRBD1. CDR1 SGDLS and CDR2 YYNGEE come from the germline V gene. After removal of 3 bases from V and 2 bases from J, the junction contained 4 bases not matched to a gene. This CDR3 is built from 15 residues. The CDR3 nucleotides read TGTGCCAGCAGCGCCGGACAGGGACGCAATCAGCCCCAGCATTTT. Protein sequence: CASSAGQGRNQPQHF.

This chain uses TRBV5-4 with TRBJ2-1; D tentatively reads TRBD1 or TRBD2 (6 bases each). Germline V gene data show CDR1 as SGHNT and CDR2 as YYREEE (reference sequence). V dropped 2 bases and J dropped 7 bases, with 13 bases sitting between them. This CDR3 comprises 14 residues. CDR3 nucleotide sequence: TGTGCCAGCAGCTTCGTTGGGGGGCAAAATGAGCAGTTCTTC. Translating it yields CASSFVGGQNEQFF.

V is TRBV7-3 and J is TRBJ2-4, with unresolved D. Germline V gives CDR1 SGHTA, CDR2 FQGTGA. Trimming took 1 base from V and 8 from J, leaving 9 bases between them. CDR3 length equals 13 residues. The DNA for the CDR3 is TGTGCCAGCAGCTTAAGTGGCCAGGACATTCAGTACTTC. Translated: CASSLSGQDIQYF.

The chain carries TRBV15 and TRBJ1-1; TRBD1 agrees at 7 bases. V shed 5 bases and J 4 bases; nucleotides not matched to a gene: 10. Germline CDR1 and CDR2: LNHNV and YYDKDF (reference sequence). The CDR3 contains 15 residues. The DNA for the CDR3 is TGTGCCACCAGCTCAGGGGGGGTCCCAGGCACTGAAGCTTTCTTT. Translating it yields CATSSGGVPGTEAFF. The full variable domain, rest sourced from reference TRBV15 and TRBJ1-1, is DAMVIQNPRYQVTQFGKPVTLSCSQTLNHNVMYWYQQKSSQAPKLLFHYYDKDFNNEADTPDNFQSRRPNTSFCFLDIRSPGLGDTAMYLCATSSGGVPGTEAFFGQGTRLTVV.

The chain uses TRBV28 and TRBJ2-7; 10 bases are shared with TRBD1. V was clipped by 6 bases and J by 3 bases; unmatched bases: 8. This CDR3 contains 15 residues. CDR1 is MDHEN and CDR2 is SYDVKM in the germline V gene. In nucleotides, the CDR3 is TGTGCCAGCAGGCCTCCGGGACAGGGGATCTACGAGCAGTACTTC. This translates into CASRPPGQGIYEQYF. The full variable domain, in which reference TRBV28 and TRBJ2-7 provide the parts outside the CDR3, is DVKVTQSSRYLVKRTGEKVFLECVQDMDHENMFWYRQDPGLGLRLIYFSYDVKMKEKGDIPEGYSVSREKKERFSLILESASTNQTSMYLCASRPPGQGIYEQYFGPGTRLTVT.

The V and J genes are TRBV5-4 and TRBJ2-2; D is tentatively TRBD1 or TRBD2 (5 bases each). This CDR3 has 15 residues. Trimming took off 3 bases at V and 0 bases at J, with 9 bases between the two ends. CDR1 is SGHNT and CDR2 is YYREEE in the germline V gene (reference sequence). The CDR3 here is CASSSGTPNTGELFF. DNA for the CDR3: TGTGCCAGCAGCTCCGGGACGCCGAACACCGGGGAGCTGTTTTTT.

The chain recombines TRBV18 with TRBJ1-4; the D is unclear. The CDR3 is made up of 14 amino acids. Germline lookup yields CDR1 KGHSH and CDR2 LQKENI. Deletions cut 4 bases from V and 8 bases from J, with 14 bases between. The CDR3, as DNA: TGTGCCAGCTCACTCCGGGCATGGGAGGAAAAACTGTTTTTT. Amino acid sequence: CASSLRAWEEKLFF.

This clone has only one observation. V usage is TRBV5-6 and J usage is TRBJ1-5; D remains unclear. The CDR3 runs 13 residues. Trimming stripped 0 bases from V and 9 bases from J, with 10 bases between. Germline V gene sequence: CDR1 SGHDT, CDR2 YYEEEE. The CDR3 DNA sequence: TGTGCCAGCAGCTTGGGGTACGACCCGCCCCAGCATTTT. Amino acid sequence: CASSLGYDPPQHF.

The chain carries TRBV7-9 and TRBJ2-5; D call uncertain. V shed 11 bases and J shed 5 bases, with 15 bases lying between them. CDR1 SEHNR and CDR2 FQNEAQ come from the germline V gene (reference sequence). The CDR3 extends over 12 amino acids. The CDR3 nucleotides read TGTGCCCGGTCTCAAGAGAGGGAGACCCAGTACTTC. Encoded protein: CARSQERETQYF.

This clone was picked up a small number of times. V is TRBV5-5 and J is TRBJ2-7; D is uncertain. V was trimmed by 2 bases and J by 5 bases, leaving 8 bases between them. The germline gives CDR1 SGHKS, CDR2 YYEKEE (reference sequence). The CDR3 totals 12 residues. The CDR3 DNA reads TGTGCCAGCAGCTTACTGGGTCACGAGCAGTACTTC. This sequence encodes CASSLLGHEQYF.

This clone was picked up one time. The rearrangement links TRBV19 to TRBJ2-3; 8 positions match TRBD1. Germline V gene data show CDR1 as LNHDA and CDR2 as SQIVND (reference sequence). Losses at the gene ends were 3 bases for V and 6 bases for J; bases not matched to a gene: 11. This CDR3 has 16 amino acids. The CDR3 DNA follows: TGTGCCAGTAGTATCTCCGGGCAGGGGGCTTCGGATACGCAGTATTTT. This sequence encodes CASSISGQGASDTQYF.

The V and J genes are TRBV7-5 and TRBJ2-1; the table's D call, TRBD2, was not checked against the DNA. TRBV7-5 is a documented pseudogene. This CDR3 has 16 residues. The CDR3 DNA is TGTGTCAGAAGCTTTTCCGATCTAGCGGGAGCTAATGAGCAGTTCTTC. This gives the protein CVRSFSDLAGANEQFF.

The V gene is TRBV5-4, the J gene TRBJ1-2; D perhaps matches TRBD1 (5 bases). Trimming removed 2 bases from V and 6 bases from J, with 11 bases in between. This CDR3 spans 13 amino acids. CDR1 SGHNT and CDR2 YYREEE come from the germline V gene (reference sequence). The CDR3 sequence: CASSFFQGNGYTF. CDR3 coding DNA: TGTGCCAGCAGCTTTTTTCAGGGTAATGGCTACACCTTC.